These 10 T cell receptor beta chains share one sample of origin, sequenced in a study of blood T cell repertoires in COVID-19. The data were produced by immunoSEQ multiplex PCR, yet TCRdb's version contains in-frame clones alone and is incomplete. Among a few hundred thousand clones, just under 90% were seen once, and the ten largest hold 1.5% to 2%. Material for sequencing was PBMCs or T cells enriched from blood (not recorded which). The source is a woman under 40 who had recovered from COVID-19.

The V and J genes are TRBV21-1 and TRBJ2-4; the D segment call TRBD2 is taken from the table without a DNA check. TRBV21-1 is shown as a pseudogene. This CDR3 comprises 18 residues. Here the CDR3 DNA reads TGTGCCAGCATCAAGGGGACTAGCGGGGGGGCCGTCAAAAACATTCAGTACTTC. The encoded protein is CASIKGTSGGAVKNIQYF.

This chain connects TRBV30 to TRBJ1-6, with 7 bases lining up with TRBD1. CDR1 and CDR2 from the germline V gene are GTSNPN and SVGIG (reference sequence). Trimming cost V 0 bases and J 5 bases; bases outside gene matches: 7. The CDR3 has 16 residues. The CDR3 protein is CAWSVLQGFDNSPLHF. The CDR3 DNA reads TGTGCCTGGAGTGTCCTACAGGGGTTCGATAATTCACCCCTCCACTTT. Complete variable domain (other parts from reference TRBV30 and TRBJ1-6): SQTIHQWPATLVQPVGSPLSLECTVEGTSNPNLYWYRQAAGRGLQLLFYSVGIGQISSEVPQNLSASRPQDRQFILSSKKLLLSDSGFYLCAWSVLQGFDNSPLHFGNGTRLTVT.

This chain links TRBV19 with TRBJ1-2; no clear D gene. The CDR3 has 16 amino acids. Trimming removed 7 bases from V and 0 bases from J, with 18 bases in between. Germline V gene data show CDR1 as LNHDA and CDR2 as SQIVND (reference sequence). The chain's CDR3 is CASKREGRNANYGYTF. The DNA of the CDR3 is TGTGCCAGTAAGCGGGAAGGGCGGAACGCTAACTATGGCTACACCTTC.

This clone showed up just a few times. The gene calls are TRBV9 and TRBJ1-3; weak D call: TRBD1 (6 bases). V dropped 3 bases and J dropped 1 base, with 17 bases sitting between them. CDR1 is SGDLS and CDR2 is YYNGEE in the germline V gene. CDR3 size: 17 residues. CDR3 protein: CASSAVSGQTSGNTIYF. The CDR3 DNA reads TGTGCCAGCAGCGCCGTTTCGGGACAAACTTCTGGAAACACCATATATTTT.

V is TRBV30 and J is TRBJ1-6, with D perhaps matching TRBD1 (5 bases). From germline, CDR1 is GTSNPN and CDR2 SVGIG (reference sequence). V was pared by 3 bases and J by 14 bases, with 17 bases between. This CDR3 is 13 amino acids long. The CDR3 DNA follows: TGTGCCTGGAGCCCAGGTGGCGGGGGGACCCTCCACTTT. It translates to CAWSPGGGGTLHF.

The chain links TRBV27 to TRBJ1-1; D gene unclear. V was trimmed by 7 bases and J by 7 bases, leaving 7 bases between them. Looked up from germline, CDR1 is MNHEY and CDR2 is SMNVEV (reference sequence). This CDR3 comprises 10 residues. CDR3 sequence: CASMGVEAFF. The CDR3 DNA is TGTGCCAGCATGGGAGTTGAAGCTTTCTTT.

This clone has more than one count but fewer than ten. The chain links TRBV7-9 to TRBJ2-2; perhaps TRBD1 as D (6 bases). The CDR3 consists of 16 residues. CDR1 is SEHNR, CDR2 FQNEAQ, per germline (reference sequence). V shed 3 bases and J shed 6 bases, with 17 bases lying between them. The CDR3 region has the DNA TGTGCCAGCAGCTTTGCACAGGGTAGTTACGCCGGGGAGCTGTTTTTT. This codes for CASSFAQGSYAGELFF. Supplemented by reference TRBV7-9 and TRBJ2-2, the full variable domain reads DTGVSQNPRHKITKRGQNVTFRCDPISEHNRLYWYRQTLGQGPEFLTYFQNEAQLEKSRLLSDRFSAERPKGSFSTLEIQRTEQGDSAMYLCASSFAQGSYAGELFFGEGSRLTVL.

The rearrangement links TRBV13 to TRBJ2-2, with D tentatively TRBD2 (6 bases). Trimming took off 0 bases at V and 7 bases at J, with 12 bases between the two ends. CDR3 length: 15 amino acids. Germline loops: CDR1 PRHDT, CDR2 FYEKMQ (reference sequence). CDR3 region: CASSLGLTGVGELFF. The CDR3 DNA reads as TGTGCCAGCAGCTTAGGCCTAACGGGGGTCGGGGAGCTGTTTTTT.

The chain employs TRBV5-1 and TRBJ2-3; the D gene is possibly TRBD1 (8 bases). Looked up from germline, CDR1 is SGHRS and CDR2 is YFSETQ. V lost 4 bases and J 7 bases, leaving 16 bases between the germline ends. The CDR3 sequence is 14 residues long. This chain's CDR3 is CASSKGQGGYTQYF. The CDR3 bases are TGCGCCAGCAGCAAAGGACAGGGAGGGTATACGCAGTATTTT.

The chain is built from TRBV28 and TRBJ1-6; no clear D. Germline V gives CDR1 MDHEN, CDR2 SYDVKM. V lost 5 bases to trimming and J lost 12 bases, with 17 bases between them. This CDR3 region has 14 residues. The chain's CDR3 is CASSRVEGVKPLHF. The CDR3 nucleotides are TGTGCCAGCAGTCGAGTAGAGGGAGTCAAACCCCTCCACTTT.